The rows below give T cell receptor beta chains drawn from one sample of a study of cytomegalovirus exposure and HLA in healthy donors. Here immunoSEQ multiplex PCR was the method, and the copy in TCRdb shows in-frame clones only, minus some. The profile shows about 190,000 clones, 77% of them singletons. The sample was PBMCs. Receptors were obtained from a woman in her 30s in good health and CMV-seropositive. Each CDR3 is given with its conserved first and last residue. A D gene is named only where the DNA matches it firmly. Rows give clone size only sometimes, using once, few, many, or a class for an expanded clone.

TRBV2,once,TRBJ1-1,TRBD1,CASIQDRAEAFF,TGTGCCAGCATTCAGGACAGGGCTGAAGCTTTCTTT
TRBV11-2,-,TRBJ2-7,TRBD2,CASSLSELPGLAEEQYF,TGTGCCAGCAGCTTAAGCGAACTGCCGGGACTAGCCGAGGAGCAGTACTTC
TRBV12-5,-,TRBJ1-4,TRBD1,CASGLPRQGANEKLFF,TGTGCTAGTGGTTTGCCACGGCAGGGGGCTAATGAAAAACTGTTTTTT
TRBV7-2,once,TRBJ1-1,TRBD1,CASSLLLTGGTTEAFF,TGTGCCAGCAGCTTACTCCTGACAGGGGGAACCACTGAAGCTTTCTTT
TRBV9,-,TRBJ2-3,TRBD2,CASSVGAGESTQYF,TGTGCCAGCAGCGTAGGGGCGGGAGAGTCTACGCAGTATTTT
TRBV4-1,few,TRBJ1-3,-,CASSQGLVWGNTIYF,TGCGCCAGCAGCCAAGGACTAGTGTGGGGAAACACCATATATTTT
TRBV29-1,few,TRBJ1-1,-,CSVAERMNTEAFF,TGCAGCGTTGCGGAGCGCATGAACACTGAAGCTTTCTTT
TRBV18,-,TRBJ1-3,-,CASSPQGLGNTIYF,TGTGCCAGCTCACCACAGGGACTCGGAAACACCATATATTTT
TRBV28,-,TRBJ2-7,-,CASSFPQANSYEQYF,TGTGCCAGCAGCTTCCCACAGGCAAACTCCTACGAGCAGTACTTC
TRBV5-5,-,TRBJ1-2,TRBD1,CASSLATGDYYGYTF,TGTGCCAGCAGCTTGGCGACAGGGGACTACTATGGCTACACCTTC
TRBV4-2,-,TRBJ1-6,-,CASSQQGSSPLHF,TGTGCCAGCAGCCAACAGGGGAGCTCACCCCTCCACTTT
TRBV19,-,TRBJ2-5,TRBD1,CASSIETGTAGGETQYF,TGTGCCAGTAGTATAGAAACCGGGACCGCAGGGGGAGAGACCCAGTACTTC